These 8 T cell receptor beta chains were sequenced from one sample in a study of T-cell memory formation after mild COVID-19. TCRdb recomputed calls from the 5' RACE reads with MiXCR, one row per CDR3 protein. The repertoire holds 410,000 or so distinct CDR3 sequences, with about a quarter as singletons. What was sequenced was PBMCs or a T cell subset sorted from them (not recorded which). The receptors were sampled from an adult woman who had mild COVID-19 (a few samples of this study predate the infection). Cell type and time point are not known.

The CDR3 bases are TGCAGCGCTAGCCCGGGACAGGGTAATGGCTACACCTTC. As protein: CSASPGQGNGYTF. The chain combines TRBV29-1 with TRBJ1-2; 9 bases map to TRBD1. V dropped 7 bases and J dropped 6; count of bases not matched to a gene: 9. CDR1 and CDR2 (germline): SQVTM, ANQGSEA. This CDR3 region has 13 residues.

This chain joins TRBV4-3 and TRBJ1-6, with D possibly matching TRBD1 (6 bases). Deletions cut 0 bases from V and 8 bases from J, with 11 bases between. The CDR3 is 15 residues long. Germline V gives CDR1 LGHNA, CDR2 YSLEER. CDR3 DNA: TGCGCCAGCAGCCAAGAGACGGGGGCGGATTCACCCCTCCACTTT. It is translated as CASSQETGADSPLHF.

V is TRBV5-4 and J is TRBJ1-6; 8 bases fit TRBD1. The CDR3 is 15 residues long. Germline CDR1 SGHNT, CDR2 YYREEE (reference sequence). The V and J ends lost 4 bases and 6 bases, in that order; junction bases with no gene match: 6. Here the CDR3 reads CASSLAGGLNSPLHF. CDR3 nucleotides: TGTGCCAGCAGCCTCGCAGGGGGCCTTAATTCACCCCTCCACTTT.

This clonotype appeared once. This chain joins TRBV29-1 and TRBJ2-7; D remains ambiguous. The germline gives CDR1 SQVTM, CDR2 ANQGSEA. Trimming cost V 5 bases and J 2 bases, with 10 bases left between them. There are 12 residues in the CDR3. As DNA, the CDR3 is TGCAGCGTTCTTATAGCCGCCTACGAGCAGTACTTC. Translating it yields CSVLIAAYEQYF.

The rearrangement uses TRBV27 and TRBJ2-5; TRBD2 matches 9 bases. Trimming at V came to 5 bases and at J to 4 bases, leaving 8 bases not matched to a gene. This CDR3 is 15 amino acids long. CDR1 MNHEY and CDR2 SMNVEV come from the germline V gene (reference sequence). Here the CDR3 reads CASSPAGGPRETQYF. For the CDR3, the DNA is TGTGCCAGCAGTCCGGCGGGGGGGCCTCGAGAGACCCAGTACTTC.

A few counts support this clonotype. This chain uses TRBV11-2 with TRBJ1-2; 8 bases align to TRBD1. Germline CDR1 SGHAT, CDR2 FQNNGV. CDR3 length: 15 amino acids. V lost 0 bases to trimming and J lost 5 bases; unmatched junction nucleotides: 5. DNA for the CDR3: TGTGCCAGCAGCTTAGAGCCGACAGGGGATTATGGCTACACCTTC. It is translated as CASSLEPTGDYGYTF.

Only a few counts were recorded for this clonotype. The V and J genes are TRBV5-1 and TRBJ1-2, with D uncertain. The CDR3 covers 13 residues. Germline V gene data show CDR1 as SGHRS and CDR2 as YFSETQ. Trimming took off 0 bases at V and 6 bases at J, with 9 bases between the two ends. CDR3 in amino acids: CASSLGWGDGYTF. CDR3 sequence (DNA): TGCGCCAGCAGCTTGGGATGGGGAGATGGCTACACCTTC.

CDR3 sequence: CASSFRTSGADTQYF. Written as DNA, the CDR3 is TGTGCCAGTAGTTTCCGGACTAGCGGGGCAGATACGCAGTATTTT. The gene calls are TRBV19 and TRBJ2-3, with 12 bases fitting TRBD2. The germline gives CDR1 LNHDA, CDR2 SQIVND (reference sequence). There are 15 residues in the CDR3. The ends lost 5 bases at V and 4 bases at J; junction bases unmatched: 4. The full variable domain, its missing parts supplied by reference TRBV19 and TRBJ2-3, is DGGITQSPKYLFRKEGQNVTLSCEQNLNHDAMYWYRQDPGQGLRLIYYSQIVNDFQKGDIAEGYSVSREKKESFPLTVTSAQKNPTAFYLCASSFRTSGADTQYFGPGTRLTVL.